This T cell receptor (beta chain) was identified in a study of blood T cell repertoires in COVID-19. In its sample, this clone was seen many times. CDR3 length equals 15 residues. CDR1 and CDR2 from the germline V gene are MRHNA and SNTAGT. V lost 2 bases to trimming and J lost 4 bases; unmatched junction nucleotides: 6. Sequencing used immunoSEQ multiplex PCR; TCRdb keeps in-frame clones, though not all of them. This table holds about 200,000 clones, roughly 87% found once. This receptor was identified in a man aged 35 to 55 with active or convalescent COVID-19. This rearrangement joins TRBV6-4 to TRBJ2-3, with 7 bases lining up with TRBD1. Material: peripheral blood. CDR3 sequence: CASSDGFQGADTQYF. As DNA, the CDR3 is TGTGCCAGCAGTGACGGATTTCAGGGGGCAGATACGCAGTATTTT.